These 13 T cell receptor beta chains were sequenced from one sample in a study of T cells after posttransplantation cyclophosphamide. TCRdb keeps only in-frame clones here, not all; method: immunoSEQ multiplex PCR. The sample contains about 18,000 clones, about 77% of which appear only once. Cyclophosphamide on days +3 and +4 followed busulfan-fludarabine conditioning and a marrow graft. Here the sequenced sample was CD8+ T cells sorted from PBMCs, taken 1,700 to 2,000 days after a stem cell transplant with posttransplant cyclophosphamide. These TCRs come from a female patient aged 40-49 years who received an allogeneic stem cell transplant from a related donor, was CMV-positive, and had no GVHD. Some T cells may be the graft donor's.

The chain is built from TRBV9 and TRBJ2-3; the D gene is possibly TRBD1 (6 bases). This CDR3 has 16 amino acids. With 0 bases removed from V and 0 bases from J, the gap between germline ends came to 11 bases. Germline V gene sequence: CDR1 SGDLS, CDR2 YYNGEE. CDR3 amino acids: CASSVVAGDSTDTQYF. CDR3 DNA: TGTGCCAGCAGCGTAGTGGCAGGGGATAGCACAGATACGCAGTATTTT.

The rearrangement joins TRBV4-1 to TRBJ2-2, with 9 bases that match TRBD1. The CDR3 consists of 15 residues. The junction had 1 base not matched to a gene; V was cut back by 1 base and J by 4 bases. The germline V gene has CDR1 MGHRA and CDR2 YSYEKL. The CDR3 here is CASSQGTGATGELFF. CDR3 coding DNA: TGCGCCAGCAGCCAAGGGACAGGGGCCACCGGGGAGCTGTTTTTT.

CDR3 DNA: TGCGCCAGCAGCCGGACATCGGGGAACACTGAAGCTTTCTTT. Protein product: CASSRTSGNTEAFF. This chain links TRBV4-1 with TRBJ1-1, with D maybe TRBD1 (5 bases). Germline CDR1 and CDR2: MGHRA and YSYEKL. V was cut by 4 bases and J by 1 base, with 10 bases left in between. The CDR3 runs to 14 residues.

CDR3 amino acids: CASSWGQGIGELFF. CDR3 DNA: TGTGCCAGCAGCTGGGGACAGGGTATCGGGGAGCTGTTTTTT. The chain recombines TRBV7-9 with TRBJ2-2, with 9 bases fitting TRBD1. The CDR3 covers 14 residues. Per the germline V gene, CDR1 is SEHNR and CDR2 is FQNEAQ (reference sequence). V was clipped by 4 bases and J by 7 bases; unmatched bases: 4.

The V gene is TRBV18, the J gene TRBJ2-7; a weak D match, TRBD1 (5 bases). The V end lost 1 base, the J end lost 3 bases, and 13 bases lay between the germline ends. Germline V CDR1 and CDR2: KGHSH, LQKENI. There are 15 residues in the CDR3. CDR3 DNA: TGTGCCAGCTCACCACGGCAGGGAACTGTCTACGAGCAGTACTTC. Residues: CASSPRQGTVYEQYF.

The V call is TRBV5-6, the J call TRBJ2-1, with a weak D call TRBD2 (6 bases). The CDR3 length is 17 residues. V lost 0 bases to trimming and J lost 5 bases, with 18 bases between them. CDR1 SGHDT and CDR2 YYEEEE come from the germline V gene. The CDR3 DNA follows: TGTGCCAGCAGCTTGGCGGGAGCTAGCGCTCTCAACAATGAGCAGTTCTTC. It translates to CASSLAGASALNNEQFF.

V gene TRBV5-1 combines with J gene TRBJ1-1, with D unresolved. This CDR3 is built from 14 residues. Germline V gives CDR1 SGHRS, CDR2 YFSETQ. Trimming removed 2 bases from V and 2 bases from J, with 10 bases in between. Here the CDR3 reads CASSLWQANTEAFF. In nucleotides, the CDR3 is TGCGCCAGCAGCTTATGGCAGGCTAACACTGAAGCTTTCTTT.

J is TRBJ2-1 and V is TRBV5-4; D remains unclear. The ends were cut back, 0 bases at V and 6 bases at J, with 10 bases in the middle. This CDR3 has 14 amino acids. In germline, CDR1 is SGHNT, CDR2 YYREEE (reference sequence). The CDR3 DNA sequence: TGTGCCAGCAGCTTGGAATATGGAGCCAATGAGCAGTTCTTC. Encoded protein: CASSLEYGANEQFF.

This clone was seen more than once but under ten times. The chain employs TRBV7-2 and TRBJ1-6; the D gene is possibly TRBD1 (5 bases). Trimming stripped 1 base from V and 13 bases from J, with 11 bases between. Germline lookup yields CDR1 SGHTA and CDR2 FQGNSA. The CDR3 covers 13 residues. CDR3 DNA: TGTGCCAGCAGCTTAGTAACCAGGGCGCCCCTCCACTTT. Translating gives CASSLVTRAPLHF.

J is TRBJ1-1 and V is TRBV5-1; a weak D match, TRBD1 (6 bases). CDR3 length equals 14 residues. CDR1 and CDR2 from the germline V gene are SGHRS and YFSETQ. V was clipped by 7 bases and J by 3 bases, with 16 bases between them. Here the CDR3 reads CASLRTEGDTEAFF. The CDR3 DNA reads TGCGCCAGCCTGAGGACAGAGGGTGACACTGAAGCTTTCTTT.

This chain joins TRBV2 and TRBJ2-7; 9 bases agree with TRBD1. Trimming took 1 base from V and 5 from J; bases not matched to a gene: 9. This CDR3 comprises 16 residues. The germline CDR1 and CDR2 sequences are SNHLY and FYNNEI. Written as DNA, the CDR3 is TGTGCCAGCAGTGAAGGTTACGGGACAGGGAGCAACGAGCAGTACTTC. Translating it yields CASSEGYGTGSNEQYF.

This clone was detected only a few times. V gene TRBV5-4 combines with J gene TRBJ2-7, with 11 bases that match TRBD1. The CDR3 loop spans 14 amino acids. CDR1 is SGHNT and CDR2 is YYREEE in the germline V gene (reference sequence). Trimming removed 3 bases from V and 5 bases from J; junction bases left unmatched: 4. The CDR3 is CASSSGQGANEQYF. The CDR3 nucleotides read TGTGCCAGCAGCTCCGGACAGGGGGCGAACGAGCAGTACTTC.

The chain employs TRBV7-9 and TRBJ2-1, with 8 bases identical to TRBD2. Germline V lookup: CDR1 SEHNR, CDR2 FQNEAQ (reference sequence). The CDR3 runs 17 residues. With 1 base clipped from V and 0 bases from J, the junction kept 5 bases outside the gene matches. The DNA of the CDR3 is TGTGCCAGCAGCTTAGAGTGGGCGGGGGGCTCCTACAATGAGCAGTTCTTC. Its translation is CASSLEWAGGSYNEQFF.